This T cell receptor (beta chain) came from a study of OX40 agonist ivuxolimab in advanced cancers. Study-wide context: A mean age of around 63 years, range roughly 23 to 79, was recorded, and roughly 80% were male. Study-wide results and limits: Among the lowest peripheral clonal expansion occurred in 0.1-3.0 mg/kg partial responders. There were, on average, more expanded clones in CD8+ T cells than in CD4+.

Clones were read by immunoSEQ multiplex PCR, and TCRdb kept only the in-frame ones, dropping some. This sample has more than 55,000 clones, with 75% to 90% found just once. The CDR3 is 16 amino acids. Germline-derived CDR1 and CDR2 are LNHDA and SQIVND (reference sequence). Trimming shortened V by 4 bases and J by 0 bases, and 12 bases separated the two germline ends. The sampling schedule covered blood at baseline, cycle 4 day 1, and cycle 7 day 1. Regarding this clone: Its antigen is unknown.

The clonotype was recovered from an adult with an advanced solid tumor such as melanoma, head and neck, liver or kidney cancer. This chain joins TRBV19 and TRBJ1-4, with D possibly TRBD1 on 5 matching bases. Material: CD4+ or CD8+ T cells sorted from blood, obtained in a trial of the OX40 agonist ivuxolimab. For the CDR3, the DNA is TGTGCCAGTAGTAGAGGGGTAAGCACAACTAATGAAAAACTGTTTTTT. Translated: CASSRGVSTTNEKLFF.